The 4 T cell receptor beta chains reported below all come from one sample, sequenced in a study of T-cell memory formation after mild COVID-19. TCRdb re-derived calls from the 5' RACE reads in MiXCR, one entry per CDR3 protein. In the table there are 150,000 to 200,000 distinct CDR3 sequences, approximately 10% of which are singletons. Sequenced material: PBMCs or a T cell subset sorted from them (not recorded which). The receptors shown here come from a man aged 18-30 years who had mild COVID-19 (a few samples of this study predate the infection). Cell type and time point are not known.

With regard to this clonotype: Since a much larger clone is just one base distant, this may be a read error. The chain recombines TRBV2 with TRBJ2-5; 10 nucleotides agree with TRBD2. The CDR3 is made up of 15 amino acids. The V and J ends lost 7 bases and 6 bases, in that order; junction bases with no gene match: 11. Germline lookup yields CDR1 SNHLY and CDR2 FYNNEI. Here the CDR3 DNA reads TGTGCCAGCATTGTGGGCGAGCGGGGGGGCCAGACCCAGTACTTC. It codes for CASIVGERGGQTQYF.

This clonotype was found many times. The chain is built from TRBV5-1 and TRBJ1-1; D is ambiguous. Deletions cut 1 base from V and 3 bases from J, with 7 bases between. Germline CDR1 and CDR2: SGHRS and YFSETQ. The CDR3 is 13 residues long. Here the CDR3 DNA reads TGCGCCAGCAGCTTGCTGGCCTACACTGAAGCTTTCTTT. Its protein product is CASSLLAYTEAFF.

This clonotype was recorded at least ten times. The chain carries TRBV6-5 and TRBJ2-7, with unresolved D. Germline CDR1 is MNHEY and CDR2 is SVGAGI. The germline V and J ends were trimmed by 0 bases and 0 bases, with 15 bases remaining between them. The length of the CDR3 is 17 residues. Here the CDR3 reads CASSYSIGQPHSYEQYF. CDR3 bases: TGTGCCAGCAGTTACTCGATAGGGCAGCCTCACTCCTACGAGCAGTACTTC.

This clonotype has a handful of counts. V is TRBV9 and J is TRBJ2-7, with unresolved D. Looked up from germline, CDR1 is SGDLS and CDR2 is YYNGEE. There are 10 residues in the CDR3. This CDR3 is CGPGRPEQYV. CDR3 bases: TGTGGGCCCGGGCGCCCCGAGCAGTACGTC.